This TCR beta chain originates from a study of OX40 agonist ivuxolimab in advanced cancers. Here immunoSEQ multiplex PCR was the method, and the copy in TCRdb shows in-frame clones only, minus some. The top ten clones hold over 2% of a sample with under 70,000 clones, roughly 85% of them seen once. The sequence was collected from an adult with an advanced solid tumor such as melanoma, head and neck, liver or kidney cancer. Sample: CD4+ or CD8+ T cells sorted from blood, taken in a trial of the OX40 agonist ivuxolimab.

The CDR3 region is CASSARVGMPGELFF. The CDR3 region has the DNA TGTGCCAGCAGCGCAAGGGTGGGGATGCCCGGGGAGCTGTTTTTT. The chain joins TRBV7-9 to TRBJ2-2; D gene ambiguous. The CDR3 spans 15 residues. Germline lookup yields CDR1 SEHNR and CDR2 FQNEAQ (reference sequence). Trimming took off 5 bases at V and 6 bases at J, with 16 bases between the two ends.